These T cell receptor beta chains were read from a single sample in a study of blood T cell repertoires in COVID-19. Assay: immunoSEQ multiplex PCR; the TCRdb copy retains only in-frame clones and omits some. The table has about 220,000 clones, approximately 85% seen once. Sequenced: peripheral blood. Every receptor here comes from a woman aged 70-85 years with COVID-19, enrolled during active disease. Each CDR3 is given with its conserved first and last residue. D genes are given only for firm matches. Part of the rows lack a size; the others show once, few, many or a class for expanded clones.

j_gene | v_gene | abundance | d_gene | CDR3aa | CDR3nt
TRBJ2-5 | TRBV11-3 | NA | TRBD1 | CASSLGGQGETQYF | TGTGCCAGCAGCTTAGGGGGACAGGGGGAGACCCAGTACTTC
TRBJ1-2 | TRBV7-2 | NA | TRBD1 | CASSLLQGYGYTF | TGTGCCAGCAGCTTATTACAGGGGTACGGCTACACCTTC
TRBJ1-4 | TRBV27 | NA | NA | CASSAFRSQGNEKLFF | TGTGCCAGCAGTGCATTCCGATCCCAGGGTAATGAAAAACTGTTTTTT
TRBJ1-1 | TRBV3-1/TRBV3-2 | NA | NA | CASSPPDSAEAFF | TGTGCCAGCAGCCCACCGGACAGCGCTGAAGCTTTCTTT
TRBJ2-1 | TRBV24-1 | NA | NA | CATGGRGPYNEQFF | TGTGCCACCGGGGGCCGAGGGCCTTACAATGAGCAGTTCTTC
TRBJ2-2 | TRBV2 | NA | TRBD2 | CASSLSGDFTGELFF | TGTGCCAGCAGTCTTAGCGGGGACTTCACCGGGGAGCTGTTTTTT
TRBJ1-1 | TRBV13 | NA | NA | CASSPPEYTEAFF | TGTGCCAGCAGCCCCCCGGAGTACACTGAAGCTTTCTTT
TRBJ1-3 | TRBV5-4 | NA | NA | CASSGTGTIYF | TGTGCCAGCAGCGGAACAGGCACCATATATTTT
TRBJ1-1 | TRBV27 | NA | TRBD1 | CASSSTGVRFVNTEAFF | TGTGCCAGCAGTTCGACAGGGGTCCGGTTCGTGAACACTGAAGCTTTCTTT
TRBJ2-2 | TRBV5-1 | few | TRBD2 | CASSLVASGIGGELFF | TGCGCCAGCAGCTTGGTGGCTAGCGGGATTGGCGGGGAGCTGTTTTTT
TRBJ1-1 | TRBV5-1 | NA | NA | CASSFTAMNTEAFF | TGCGCCAGCAGCTTTACAGCCATGAACACTGAAGCTTTCTTT
TRBJ2-7 | TRBV11-2 | once | TRBD2 | CASSLRGLAGVGEQYF | TGTGCCAGCAGCTTGCGCGGACTAGCGGGAGTGGGTGAGCAGTACTTC
TRBJ2-3 | TRBV25-1 | NA | TRBD2 | CASSEGGLATDTQYF | TGTGCCAGCAGTGAAGGCGGACTAGCGACAGATACGCAGTATTTT
TRBJ2-5 | TRBV4-3 | NA | NA | CASSQEWRVQETQYF | TGCGCCAGCAGCCAAGAATGGCGGGTCCAAGAGACCCAGTACTTC
TRBJ1-6 | TRBV7-9 | NA | NA | CASSFENSPLHF | TGTGCCAGCAGCTTCGAGAACTCACCCCTCCACTTT
TRBJ2-2 | TRBV24-1 | NA | NA | CATSDLVPDMNTGELFF | TGTGCCACCAGTGATTTGGTTCCAGACATGAACACCGGGGAGCTGTTTTTT
TRBJ1-1 | TRBV27 | NA | NA | CASSSAGRMNTEAFF | TGTGCCAGCAGTTCAGCGGGACGGATGAACACTGAAGCTTTCTTT
TRBJ1-1 | TRBV18 | NA | TRBD1 | CASSRYSTGTAGDEAFF | TGTGCCAGCTCACGCTACTCTACCGGGACAGCCGGTGATGAAGCTTTCTTT
TRBJ1-1 | TRBV5-1 | NA | TRBD1 | CASSSEQGLNTEAFF | TGCGCCAGCAGCTCAGAACAGGGGCTGAACACTGAAGCTTTCTTT
TRBJ1-5 | TRBV6-2/TRBV6-3 | NA | TRBD1 | CASSSGGAGNQPQHF | TGTGCCAGCAGTTCAGGGGGCGCAGGCAATCAGCCCCAGCATTTT
TRBJ2-7 | TRBV28 | NA | NA | CASSLSQGAKPYEQYF | TGTGCCAGCAGTTTATCCCAGGGCGCGAAACCCTACGAGCAGTACTTC
TRBJ1-5 | TRBV25-1 | once | NA | CASSEHAGEQPQHF | TGTGCCAGCAGTGAACATGCAGGGGAACAGCCCCAGCATTTT
TRBJ2-6 | TRBV30 | NA | NA | CAWSPGGGSSGANVLTF | TGTGCCTGGAGTCCTGGGGGAGGAAGCTCGGGGGCCAACGTCCTGACTTTC
TRBJ2-2 | TRBV5-8 | NA | NA | CASSLLFNSFPGELFF | TGTGCCAGCAGCTTGTTGTTCAACTCATTCCCCGGGGAGCTGTTTTTT
TRBJ1-6 | TRBV19 | NA | TRBD1 | CASSNQGAGNSPLHF | TGTGCCAGTAGTAACCAGGGGGCAGGTAATTCACCCCTCCACTTT
TRBJ2-7 | TRBV24-1 | once | NA | CATSDGSSYEQYF | TGTGCCACCAGTGATGGGAGCTCCTACGAGCAGTACTTC
TRBJ2-3 | TRBV29-1 | NA | NA | CSVPSLASTDTQYF | TGCAGCGTTCCATCTTTGGCTAGCACAGATACGCAGTATTTT
TRBJ2-1 | TRBV5-1 | NA | NA | CASSLDAGLSYNEQFF | TGCGCCAGCAGCTTGGATGCGGGGTTATCCTACAATGAGCAGTTCTTC
TRBJ1-5 | TRBV6-5 | NA | NA | CASSYGRMGQPQHF | TGTGCCAGCAGTTATGGGAGAATGGGTCAGCCCCAGCATTTT
TRBJ2-2 | TRBV7-6 | few | TRBD2 | CASSLASSGRDTGELFF | TGTGCCAGCAGCTTAGCGTCTAGCGGGAGGGATACCGGGGAGCTGTTTTTT
TRBJ2-2 | TRBV7-2 | NA | TRBD2 | CASSAGLAGGELFF | TGTGCCAGCAGCGCCGGACTAGCGGGAGGGGAGCTGTTTTTT
TRBJ2-2 | TRBV7-3 | few | NA | CASSRGLAPAGELFF | TGTGCCAGCAGCCGGGGTCTAGCGCCTGCCGGGGAGCTGTTTTTT
TRBJ2-7 | TRBV18 | NA | TRBD2 | CASSPGLPYEQYF | TGTGCCAGCTCACCGGGACTACCCTACGAGCAGTACTTC
TRBJ2-7 | TRBV6-5 | NA | TRBD2 | CASSLGLADTRVQYF | TGTGCCAGCAGCCTCGGACTAGCGGACACCCGGGTGCAGTACTTC
TRBJ2-1 | TRBV6-2/TRBV6-3 | NA | TRBD2 | CASSTLAGAEQFF | TGTGCCAGCAGTACCCTAGCGGGGGCTGAGCAGTTCTTC
TRBJ2-2 | TRBV5-4 | NA | NA | CASSLEGGANTGELFF | TGTGCCAGCAGCTTGGAAGGGGGAGCGAACACCGGGGAGCTGTTTTTT
TRBJ1-6 | TRBV4-3 | NA | TRBD1 | CASSQSRDRDYSPLHF | TGCGCCAGCAGCCAGAGCCGGGACAGGGATTATTCACCCCTCCACTTT
TRBJ1-2 | TRBV19 | NA | TRBD1 | CASKDRDRGSANYGYTF | TGTGCCAGTAAGGACCGGGACAGGGGTTCTGCTAACTATGGCTACACCTTC
TRBJ2-1 | TRBV5-1 | NA | NA | CASSFEGSNEQFF | TGCGCCAGCAGCTTTGAAGGGAGCAATGAGCAGTTCTTC
TRBJ1-2 | TRBV5-6 | NA | TRBD1 | CASSSGTGKSEGGYTF | TGTGCCAGCAGCTCTGGGACAGGCAAGTCCGAGGGGGGCTACACCTTC
TRBJ2-2 | TRBV6-2/TRBV6-3 | NA | TRBD2 | CASSYSRLAGRTGELFF | TGTGCCAGCAGTTACTCGAGGCTAGCGGGGCGCACCGGGGAGCTGTTTTTT
TRBJ2-3 | TRBV6-2/TRBV6-3 | NA | TRBD2 | CASSPELAGYSTDTQYF | TGTGCCAGCAGTCCCGAGCTAGCGGGGTATAGCACAGATACGCAGTATTTT
TRBJ2-7 | TRBV20-1 | few | TRBD2 | CSASGGLAGDPYEQYF | TGCAGTGCTAGTGGCGGACTAGCGGGAGATCCCTACGAGCAGTACTTC
TRBJ1-2 | TRBV5-1 | NA | NA | CASSLSAGPYGYTF | TGCGCCAGCAGCTTATCGGCAGGGCCCTATGGCTACACCTTC
TRBJ2-5 | TRBV15 | NA | NA | CATSNRGETQYF | TGTGCCACCAGCAATCGAGGGGAGACCCAGTACTTC
TRBJ2-1 | TRBV7-3 | NA | NA | CASSTDRSSYNEQFF | TGTGCCAGCAGCACGGACAGAAGCTCCTACAATGAGCAGTTCTTC
TRBJ1-1 | TRBV4-2 | NA | NA | CASTRRLRDPLRSEAFF | TGTGCCAGCACCCGCCGTTTGAGGGATCCCCTTAGATCTGAAGCTTTCTTT
TRBJ1-2 | TRBV27 | NA | TRBD1 | CASGPRGRTLYGYTF | TGTGCCAGCGGGCCCAGGGGGCGTACTTTGTATGGCTACACCTTC